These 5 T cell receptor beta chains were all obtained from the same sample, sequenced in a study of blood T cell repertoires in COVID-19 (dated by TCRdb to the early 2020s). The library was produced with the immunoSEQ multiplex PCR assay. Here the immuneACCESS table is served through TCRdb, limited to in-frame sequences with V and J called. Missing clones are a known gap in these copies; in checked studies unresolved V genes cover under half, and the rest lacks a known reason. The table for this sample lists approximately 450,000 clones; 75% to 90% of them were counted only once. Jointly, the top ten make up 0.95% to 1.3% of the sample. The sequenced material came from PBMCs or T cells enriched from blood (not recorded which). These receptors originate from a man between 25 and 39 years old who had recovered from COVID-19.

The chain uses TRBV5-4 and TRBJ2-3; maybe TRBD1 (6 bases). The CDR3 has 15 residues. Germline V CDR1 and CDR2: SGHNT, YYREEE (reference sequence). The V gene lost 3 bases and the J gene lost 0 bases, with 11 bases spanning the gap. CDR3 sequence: CASSWTVSSTDTQYF. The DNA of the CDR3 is TGTGCCAGCAGCTGGACAGTTTCTAGCACAGATACGCAGTATTTT.

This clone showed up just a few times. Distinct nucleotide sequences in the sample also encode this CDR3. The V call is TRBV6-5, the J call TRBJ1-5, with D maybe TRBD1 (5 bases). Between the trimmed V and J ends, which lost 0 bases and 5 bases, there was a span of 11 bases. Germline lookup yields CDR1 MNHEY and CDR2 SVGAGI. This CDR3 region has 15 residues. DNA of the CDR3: TGTGCCAGCAGTTACTCGATCGGGGGGGATCAGCCCCAGCATTTT. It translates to CASSYSIGGDQPQHF.

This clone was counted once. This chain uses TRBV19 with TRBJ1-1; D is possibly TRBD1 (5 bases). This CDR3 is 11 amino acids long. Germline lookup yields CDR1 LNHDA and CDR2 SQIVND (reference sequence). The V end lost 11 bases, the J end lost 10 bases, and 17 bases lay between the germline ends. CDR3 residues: CASARVNRAFF. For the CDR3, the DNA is TGTGCCTCCGCCAGGGTAAATCGAGCTTTCTTT.

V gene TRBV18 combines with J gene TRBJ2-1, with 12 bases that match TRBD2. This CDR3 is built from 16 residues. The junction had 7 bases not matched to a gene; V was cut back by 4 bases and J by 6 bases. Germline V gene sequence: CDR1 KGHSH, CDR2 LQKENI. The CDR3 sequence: CASSLTSGRFSNEQFF. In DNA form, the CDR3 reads TGTGCCAGCTCACTTACTAGCGGGAGGTTTTCCAATGAGCAGTTCTTC.

The CDR3: CASSFQMQTQYF. The DNA of the CDR3 is TGTGCCAGCAGTTTCCAGATGCAGACCCAGTACTTC. V usage is TRBV12-3 or TRBV12-4 and J usage is TRBJ2-5; D unclear. The CDR3 covers 12 residues. V lost 3 bases and J lost 6, with 8 bases in between.